This TCR beta chain was observed in a study of blood T cells in healthy people across ages. This clonotype was counted ten times or more. V was trimmed by 1 base and J by 7 bases, leaving 8 bases between them. This CDR3 comprises 12 residues. Germline CDR1 SGHRS, CDR2 YFSETQ. A second PCR, run for roughly 7 to 12 cycles, used a sample-barcoded 5' primer plus a J-beta primer mix. TCRdb independently ran MiXCR on the 5' RACE reads; one entry per CDR3 protein. The sample shows roughly 1,700,000 distinct CDR3 sequences, roughly 27% of them seen only once. Sequencing was performed on blood. The J gene is TRBJ1-2, the V gene TRBV5-1, with D possibly matching TRBD1 (5 bases). The TCR was taken from a woman in her 30s in good health. The CDR3, as DNA: TGCGCCAGCAGCTTGACGGGACCTGGCTACACCTTC. Amino acids: CASSLTGPGYTF.